This passage covers 14 T cell receptor beta chains from one sample sequenced in a study of T cell repertoires in cytomegalovirus infection. A single record per CDR3 protein comes from TCRdb applying MiXCR to the reads. Seen here are approximately 550,000 distinct CDR3 sequences, approximately 15% observed once, and the top ten hold 20% to 30%. Sequenced sample: CD8+ T cells from PBMCs. The receptors stem from a human donor in good health (CMV status not recorded). Some clones in this sample may be carry-over from other donors' samples.

This clonotype was found many times. The V call is TRBV7-8, the J call TRBJ1-6; D not resolved. The CDR3 is 17 residues long. The germline CDR1 and CDR2 sequences are SGHVS and FQNEAQ. The V end was cut by 2 bases, the J end by 0 bases, with 11 bases between. CDR3 amino acids: CASSLLAGSSYNSPLHF. The CDR3 DNA is TGTGCCAGCAGCTTACTTGCCGGGAGCTCCTATAATTCACCCCTCCACTTT.

This clonotype has a count of ten or more. The chain couples TRBV28 to TRBJ1-1; no definite D call. The ends were cut back, 2 bases at V and 5 bases at J, with 9 bases in the middle. The CDR3 sequence is 13 residues long. Per germline, CDR1 MDHEN and CDR2 SYDVKM. CDR3 bases: TGTGCCAGCAGTTTAGGGCTGACGACTGAAGCTTTCTTT. Translation: CASSLGLTTEAFF.

This clonotype was observed at least ten times. The rearrangement uses TRBV6-6 and TRBJ1-1; D is unclear. This CDR3 has 13 residues. CDR1 is MNHNY and CDR2 is SVGAGI in the germline V gene (reference sequence). V lost 2 bases and J 1 base, leaving 5 bases between the germline ends. The CDR3 bases are TGTGCCAGCAGTTACCCCTGGAACACTGAAGCTTTCTTT. Encoded protein: CASSYPWNTEAFF.

The CDR3 loop reads CSVGGGRANTEAFF. The DNA for the CDR3 is TGCAGCGTTGGGGGGGGCAGGGCAAACACTGAAGCTTTCTTT. V and J are TRBV29-1 and TRBJ1-1, with D perhaps TRBD1 (6 bases). The CDR3 consists of 14 residues. The V and J ends lost 4 bases and 2 bases respectively, with 14 bases between them. The germline gives CDR1 SQVTM, CDR2 ANQGSEA.

With respect to this clonotype: Possible read error: a much larger clone is one base away. The CDR3 region is CASSSPGGGPTSSGNTKYF. As DNA, the CDR3 is TGTGCCAGCAGCTCACCAGGGGGAGGACCGACCTCCTCTGGAAACACCAAATATTTT. This sequence joins TRBV7-9 and TRBJ1-3, with 7 bases that match TRBD1. This CDR3 has 19 residues. Per the germline V gene, CDR1 is SEHNR and CDR2 is FQNEAQ (reference sequence).

Of note for this clonotype: The conserved final phenylalanine or tryptophan is absent from the CDR3, which likely points to a read error. This sequence joins TRBV27 and TRBJ1-2, with TRBD1 matching 7 bases. CDR1 and CDR2 (germline): MNHEY, SMNVEV (reference sequence). The CDR3 sequence is 12 residues long. Trimming took 8 bases from V and 3 from J; bases not matched to a gene: 3. The CDR3 spells CASSGQDYGYTL. In DNA, the CDR3 is TGTGCCAGCTCAGGACAGGACTATGGCTACACCTTA.

V usage is TRBV29-1 and J usage is TRBJ2-2; D is unclear. The CDR3 sequence is 11 residues long. V was shortened by 4 bases and J by 6 bases, with 6 bases between the two germline ends. Germline V lookup: CDR1 SQVTM, CDR2 ANQGSEA. The CDR3 region is CSVGLAGELFF. In nucleotides, the CDR3 is TGCAGCGTTGGACTGGCCGGGGAGCTGTTTTTT.

V is TRBV2 and J is TRBJ1-6; D gene unclear. Trimming cost V 0 bases and J 7 bases, with 13 bases left between them. The germline CDR1 and CDR2 sequences are SNHLY and FYNNEI. The CDR3 is 16 amino acids. The CDR3 bases are TGTGCCAGCAGTGAAGCAGATCCACACCAAAATTCACCCCTCCACTTT. Translating gives CASSEADPHQNSPLHF.

This clonotype was seen only a few times. The rearrangement links TRBV6-5 to TRBJ2-1; 7 nucleotides line up with TRBD1. Germline assignment: CDR1 MNHEY and CDR2 SVGAGI. This CDR3 has 14 residues. V lost 5 bases and J lost 5; bases outside the gene matches: 6. The CDR3 loop reads CASSAGTADNEQFF. The DNA for the CDR3 is TGTGCCAGCAGTGCCGGGACAGCCGACAATGAGCAGTTCTTC.

This clonotype was found many times. The J gene is TRBJ1-3, the V gene TRBV4-1; D is ambiguous. The germline V gene encodes CDR1 MGHRA and CDR2 YSYEKL. The V gene lost 4 bases and the J gene lost 0 bases, with 19 bases spanning the gap. This CDR3 has 18 amino acids. CDR3 region: CASSPDPGPRSSGNTIYF. For the CDR3, the DNA is TGCGCCAGCAGCCCCGACCCAGGACCTCGAAGCTCTGGAAACACCATATATTTT.

CDR3 nucleotides: TGCGCCAGCAGCGACCGGGACAGCGACACCGGGGAGCTGTTTTTT. Protein product: CASSDRDSDTGELFF. The V and J genes are TRBV4-3 and TRBJ2-2; 7 bases match TRBD1. Looked up from germline, CDR1 is LGHNA and CDR2 is YSLEER. The CDR3 consists of 15 residues. J lost 3 bases, V lost 5 bases, and 6 bases had no gene match.

The chain links TRBV19 to TRBJ2-5; D is uncertain. Deletions cut 5 bases from V and 4 bases from J, with 20 bases between. Germline lookup yields CDR1 LNHDA and CDR2 SQIVND (reference sequence). The CDR3 consists of 16 residues. CDR3 loop: CASSSDQWGSRETQYF. The CDR3 coding sequence is TGTGCCAGTAGTTCGGACCAGTGGGGTTCGAGAGAGACCCAGTACTTC.

This clonotype was found a few times. The chain has TRBV4-2 and TRBJ2-1; 9 bases match TRBD2. The CDR3 sequence is 15 residues long. CDR1 is LGHNA, CDR2 YNFKEQ, per germline. V lost 1 base, J lost 10 bases, and 8 bases stayed unmatched. The CDR3 bases are TGTGCCAGCAGCCAAGGACGAGCGGGAGGCTTCGAGCAGTTCTTC. This sequence encodes CASSQGRAGGFEQFF.

This chain connects TRBV28 to TRBJ2-2; the D gene could be TRBD1 or TRBD2 (5 bases each). The CDR3 is 18 residues long. The germline V gene encodes CDR1 MDHEN and CDR2 SYDVKM. V lost 3 bases, J lost 5 bases, and 22 bases lay in between. The CDR3 is CASSFGRELNDRTGELFF. Here the CDR3 DNA reads TGTGCCAGCAGTTTCGGCAGGGAGTTGAACGACCGAACCGGGGAGCTGTTTTTT.